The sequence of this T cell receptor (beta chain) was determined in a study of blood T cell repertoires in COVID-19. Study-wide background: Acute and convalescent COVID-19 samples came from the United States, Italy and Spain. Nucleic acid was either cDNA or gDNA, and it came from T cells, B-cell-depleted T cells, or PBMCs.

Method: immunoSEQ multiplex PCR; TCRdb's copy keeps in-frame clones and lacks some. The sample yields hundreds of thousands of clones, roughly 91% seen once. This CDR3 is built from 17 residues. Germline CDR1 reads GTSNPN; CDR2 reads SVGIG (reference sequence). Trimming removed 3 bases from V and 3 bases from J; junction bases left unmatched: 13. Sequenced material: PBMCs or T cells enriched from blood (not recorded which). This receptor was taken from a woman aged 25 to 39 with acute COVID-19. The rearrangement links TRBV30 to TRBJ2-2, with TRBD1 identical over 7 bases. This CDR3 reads CAWRLHRGLAYTGELFF. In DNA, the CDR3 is TGTGCCTGGAGGCTCCACAGGGGATTGGCGTACACCGGGGAGCTGTTTTTT.